This T cell receptor beta chain came from a study of cytomegalovirus exposure and HLA in healthy donors. Overall study findings and caveats: Listed as cytomegalovirus-associated were over 150 TCR beta chains.

Trimming cost V 7 bases and J 3 bases, with 15 bases left between them. The germline V gene has CDR1 LNHDA and CDR2 SQIVND (reference sequence). The CDR3 runs 14 residues. Vbeta (60) and Jbeta (13) primers were used in the PCR. Per the study methods: Unique TCR beta chains totaled roughly 80 million in a later count, with roughly 11 million of them shared. The assay was immunoSEQ multiplex PCR, and TCRdb's table has in-frame clones only and misses some. That table gives V, J and clone size, and the DNA gave D and trimming. The sample yields about 230,000 clones, roughly 84% seen once. Details on this clone: Its antigen is undetermined.

No record was made of this donor's CMV serostatus. This chain joins TRBV19 and TRBJ1-1; D is perhaps TRBD1 (6 bases). The specimen was PBMCs. The source is a human donor in good health. The CDR3 DNA follows: TGTGCCAGTACTACAGGGTGGGGTGACACTGAAGCTTTCTTT. Protein sequence: CASTTGWGDTEAFF.